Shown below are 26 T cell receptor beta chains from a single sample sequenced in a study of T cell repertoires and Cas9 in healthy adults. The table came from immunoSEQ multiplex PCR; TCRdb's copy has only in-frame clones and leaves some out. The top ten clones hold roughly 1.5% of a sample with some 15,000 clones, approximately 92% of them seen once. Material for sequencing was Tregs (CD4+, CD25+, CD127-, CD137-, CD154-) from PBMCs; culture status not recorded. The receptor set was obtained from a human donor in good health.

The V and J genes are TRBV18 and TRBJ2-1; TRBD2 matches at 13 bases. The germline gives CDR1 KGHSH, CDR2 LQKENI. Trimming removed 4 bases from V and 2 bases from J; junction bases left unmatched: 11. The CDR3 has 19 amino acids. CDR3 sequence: CASSLAELAGGPAYNEQFF. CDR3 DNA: TGTGCCAGCTCACTCGCGGAACTAGCGGGAGGGCCAGCCTACAATGAGCAGTTCTTC.

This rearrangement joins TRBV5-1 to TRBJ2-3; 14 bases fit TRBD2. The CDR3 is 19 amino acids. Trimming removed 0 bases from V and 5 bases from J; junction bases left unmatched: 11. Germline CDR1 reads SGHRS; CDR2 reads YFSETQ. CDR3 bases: TGCGCCAGCAGCTTGGCGGGGGCCGGGACTAGCGGGAGTCAAGATACGCAGTATTTT. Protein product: CASSLAGAGTSGSQDTQYF.

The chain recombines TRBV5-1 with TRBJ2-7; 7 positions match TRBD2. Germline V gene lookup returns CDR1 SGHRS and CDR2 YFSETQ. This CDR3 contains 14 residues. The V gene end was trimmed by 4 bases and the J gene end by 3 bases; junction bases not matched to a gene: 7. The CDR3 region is CASSRGRGVYEQYF. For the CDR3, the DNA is TGCGCCAGCAGCCGGGGCCGGGGGGTCTACGAGCAGTACTTC.

In DNA, the CDR3 is TGTGCCAGTAGTTCAAACCTCAGGGGAGGTGTGGAGACCCAGTACTTC. It codes for CASSSNLRGGVETQYF. The gene calls are TRBV19 and TRBJ2-5, with D perhaps TRBD1 or TRBD2 (6 bases each). V was shortened by 5 bases and J by 5 bases, with 21 bases between the two germline ends. The length of the CDR3 is 16 residues. The germline V gene has CDR1 LNHDA and CDR2 SQIVND (reference sequence). The whole variable domain, filled in from reference TRBV19 and TRBJ2-5, reads DGGITQSPKYLFRKEGQNVTLSCEQNLNHDAMYWYRQDPGQGLRLIYYSQIVNDFQKGDIAEGYSVSREKKESFPLTVTSAQKNPTAFYLCASSSNLRGGVETQYFGPGTRLLVL.

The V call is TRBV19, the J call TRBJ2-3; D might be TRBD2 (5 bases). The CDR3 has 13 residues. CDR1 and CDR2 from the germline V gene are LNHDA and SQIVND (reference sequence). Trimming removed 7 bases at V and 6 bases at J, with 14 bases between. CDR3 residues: CASTLRSGDTQYF. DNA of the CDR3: TGTGCCAGTACCCTCCGGAGCGGCGATACGCAGTATTTT.

CDR3 DNA: TGTGCCAGCAGCCGTTGGGACAGGGGAAAAGCTTTCTTT. It translates to CASSRWDRGKAFF. The V gene is TRBV14, the J gene TRBJ1-1, with 10 positions matching TRBD1. Germline V lookup: CDR1 SGHDN, CDR2 FVKESK. The CDR3 runs 13 residues. The junction had 5 bases not matched to a gene; V was cut back by 4 bases and J by 9 bases.

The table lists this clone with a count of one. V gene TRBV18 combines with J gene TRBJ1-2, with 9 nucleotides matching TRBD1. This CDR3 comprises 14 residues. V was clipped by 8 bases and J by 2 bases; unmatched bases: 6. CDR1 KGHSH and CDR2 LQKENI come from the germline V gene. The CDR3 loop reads CASQPGTGNYGYTF. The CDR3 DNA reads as TGTGCCAGCCAACCCGGGACAGGGAACTATGGCTACACCTTC.

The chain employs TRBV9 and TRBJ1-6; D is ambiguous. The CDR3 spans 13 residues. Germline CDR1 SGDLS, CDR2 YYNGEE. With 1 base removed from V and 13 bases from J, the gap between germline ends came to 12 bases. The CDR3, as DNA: TGTGCCAGCAGCGTACAAGCGGGCTCGCCCCTCCACTTT. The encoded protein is CASSVQAGSPLHF. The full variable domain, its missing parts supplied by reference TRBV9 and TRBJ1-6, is DSGVTQTPKHLITATGQRVTLRCSPRSGDLSVYWYQQSLDQGLQFLIQYYNGEERAKGNILERFSAQQFPDLHSELNLSSLELGDSALYFCASSVQAGSPLHFGNGTRLTVT.

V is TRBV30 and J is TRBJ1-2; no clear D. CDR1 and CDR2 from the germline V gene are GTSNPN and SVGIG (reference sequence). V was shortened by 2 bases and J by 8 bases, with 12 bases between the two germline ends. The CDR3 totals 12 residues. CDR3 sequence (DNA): TGTGCCTGGAGTCTAGCCCCCGGGGGCTACACCTTC. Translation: CAWSLAPGGYTF.

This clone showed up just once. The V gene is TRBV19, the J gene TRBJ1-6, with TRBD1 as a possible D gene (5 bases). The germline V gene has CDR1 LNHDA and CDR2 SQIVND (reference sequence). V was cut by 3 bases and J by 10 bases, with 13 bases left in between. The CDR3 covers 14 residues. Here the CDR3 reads CASSISREASPLHF. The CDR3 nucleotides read TGTGCCAGTAGTATTTCCAGGGAGGCGTCACCCCTCCACTTT.

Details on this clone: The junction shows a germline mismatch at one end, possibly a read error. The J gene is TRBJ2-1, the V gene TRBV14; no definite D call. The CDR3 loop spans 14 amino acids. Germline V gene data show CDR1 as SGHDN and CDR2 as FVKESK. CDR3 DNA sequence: TGTGCCAGCAGCCAAGATCGTAGGCGGACCGAGCAGCTCTTC. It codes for CASSQDRRRTEQLF.

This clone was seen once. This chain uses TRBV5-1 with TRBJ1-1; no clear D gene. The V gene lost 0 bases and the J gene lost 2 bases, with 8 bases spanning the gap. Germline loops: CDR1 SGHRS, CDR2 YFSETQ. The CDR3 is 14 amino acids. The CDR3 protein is CASSLVSENTEAFF. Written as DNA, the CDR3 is TGCGCCAGCAGCTTGGTCTCAGAAAACACTGAAGCTTTCTTT.

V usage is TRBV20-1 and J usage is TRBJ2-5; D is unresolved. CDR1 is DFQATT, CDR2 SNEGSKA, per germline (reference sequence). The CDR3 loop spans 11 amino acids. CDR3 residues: CSPEYQETQYF. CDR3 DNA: TGCAGCCCAGAGTACCAAGAGACCCAGTACTTC.

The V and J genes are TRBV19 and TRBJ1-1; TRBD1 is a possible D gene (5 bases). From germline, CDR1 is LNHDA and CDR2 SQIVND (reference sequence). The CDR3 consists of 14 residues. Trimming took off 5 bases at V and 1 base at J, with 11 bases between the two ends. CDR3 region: CASSAGGSNTEAFF. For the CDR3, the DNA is TGTGCCAGTAGTGCGGGGGGATCGAACACTGAAGCTTTCTTT.

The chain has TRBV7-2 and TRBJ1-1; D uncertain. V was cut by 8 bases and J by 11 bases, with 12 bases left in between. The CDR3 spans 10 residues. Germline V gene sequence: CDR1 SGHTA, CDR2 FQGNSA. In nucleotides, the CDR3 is TGTGCCAGCGGGGAGCTTGGGGCTTTCTTT. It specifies CASGELGAFF.

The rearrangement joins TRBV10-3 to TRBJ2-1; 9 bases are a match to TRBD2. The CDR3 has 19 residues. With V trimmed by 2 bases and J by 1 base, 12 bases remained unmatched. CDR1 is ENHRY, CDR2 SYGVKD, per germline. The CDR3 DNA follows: TGTGCCATCAGTGAGATTGTCAGCGGGGGGCTTCGATCCTACAATGAGCAGTTCTTC. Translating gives CAISEIVSGGLRSYNEQFF.

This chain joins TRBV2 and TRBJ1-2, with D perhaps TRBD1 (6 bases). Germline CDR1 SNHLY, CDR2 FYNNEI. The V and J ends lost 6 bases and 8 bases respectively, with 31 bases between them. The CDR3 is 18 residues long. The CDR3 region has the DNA TGTGCCAGCAGCGTAGGGGCCCCAGACAGGACGATAAAATTAGGCTACACCTTC. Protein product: CASSVGAPDRTIKLGYTF. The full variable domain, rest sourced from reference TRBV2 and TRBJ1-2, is EPEVTQTPSHQVTQMGQEVILRCVPISNHLYFYWYRQILGQKVEFLVSFYNNEISEKSEIFDDQFSVERPDGSNFTLKIRSTKLEDSAMYFCASSVGAPDRTIKLGYTFGSGTRLTVV.

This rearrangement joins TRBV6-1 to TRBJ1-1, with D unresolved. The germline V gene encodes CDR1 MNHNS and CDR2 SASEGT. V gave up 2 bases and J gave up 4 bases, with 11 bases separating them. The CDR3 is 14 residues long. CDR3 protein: CASSEYWGSTEAFF. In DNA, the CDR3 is TGTGCCAGCAGTGAATATTGGGGATCCACTGAAGCTTTCTTT.

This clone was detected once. Written as DNA, the CDR3 is TGTGCCAGCAGCTTAGCCGGGGGCACTGAAGCTTTCTTT. This encodes CASSLAGGTEAFF. The rearrangement uses TRBV11-3 and TRBJ1-1; D is possibly TRBD1 (5 bases). V gave up 1 base and J gave up 4 bases, with 7 bases separating them. This CDR3 is built from 13 residues. From germline, CDR1 is SGHNT and CDR2 YENEEA.

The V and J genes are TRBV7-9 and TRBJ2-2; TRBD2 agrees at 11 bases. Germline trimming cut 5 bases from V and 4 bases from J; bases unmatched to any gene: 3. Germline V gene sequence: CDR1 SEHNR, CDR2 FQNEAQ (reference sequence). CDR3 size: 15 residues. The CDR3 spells CASSRLAGFTGELFF. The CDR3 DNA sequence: TGTGCCAGCAGCCGACTAGCGGGGTTCACCGGGGAGCTGTTTTTT.

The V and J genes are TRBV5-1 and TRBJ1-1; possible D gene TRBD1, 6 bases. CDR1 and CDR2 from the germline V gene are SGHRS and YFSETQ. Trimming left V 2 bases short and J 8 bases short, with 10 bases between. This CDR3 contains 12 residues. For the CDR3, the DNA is TGCGCCAGCAGCTTCAGGGGCCGGGAAGCTTTCTTT. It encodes CASSFRGREAFF.

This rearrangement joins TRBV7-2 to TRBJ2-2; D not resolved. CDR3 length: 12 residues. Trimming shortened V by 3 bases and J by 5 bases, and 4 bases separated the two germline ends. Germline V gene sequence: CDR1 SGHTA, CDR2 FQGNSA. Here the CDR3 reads CASSLATGELFF. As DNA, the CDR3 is TGTGCCAGCAGCTTGGCGACCGGGGAGCTGTTTTTT.

CDR3 sequence (DNA): TGTGCCAGCAGCTCCTGGGCCCTCCCGTGGAACACCATATATTTT. This encodes CASSSWALPWNTIYF. The gene calls are TRBV5-6 and TRBJ1-3; D uncertain. Trimming took off 3 bases at V and 7 bases at J, with 17 bases between the two ends. Looked up from germline, CDR1 is SGHDT and CDR2 is YYEEEE. CDR3 length: 15 residues.

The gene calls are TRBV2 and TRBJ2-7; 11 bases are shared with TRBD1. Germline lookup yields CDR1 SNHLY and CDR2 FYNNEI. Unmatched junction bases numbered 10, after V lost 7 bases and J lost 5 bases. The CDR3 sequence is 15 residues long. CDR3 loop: CASIIPGQGDDEQYF. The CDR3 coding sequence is TGTGCCAGCATTATACCGGGACAGGGGGACGACGAGCAGTACTTC.

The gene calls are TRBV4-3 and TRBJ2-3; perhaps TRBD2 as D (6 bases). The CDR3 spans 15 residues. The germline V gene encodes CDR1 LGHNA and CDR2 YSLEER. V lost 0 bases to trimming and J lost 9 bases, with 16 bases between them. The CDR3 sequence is CASSQEAGRAGTQYF. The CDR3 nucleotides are TGCGCCAGCAGCCAAGAGGCGGGAAGGGCAGGAACGCAGTATTTT.

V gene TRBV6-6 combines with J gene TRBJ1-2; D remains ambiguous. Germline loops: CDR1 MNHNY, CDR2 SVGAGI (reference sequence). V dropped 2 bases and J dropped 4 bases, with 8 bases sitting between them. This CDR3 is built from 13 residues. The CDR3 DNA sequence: TGTGCCAGCAGTTACGGGGAGTTCTATGGCTACACCTTC. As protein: CASSYGEFYGYTF.